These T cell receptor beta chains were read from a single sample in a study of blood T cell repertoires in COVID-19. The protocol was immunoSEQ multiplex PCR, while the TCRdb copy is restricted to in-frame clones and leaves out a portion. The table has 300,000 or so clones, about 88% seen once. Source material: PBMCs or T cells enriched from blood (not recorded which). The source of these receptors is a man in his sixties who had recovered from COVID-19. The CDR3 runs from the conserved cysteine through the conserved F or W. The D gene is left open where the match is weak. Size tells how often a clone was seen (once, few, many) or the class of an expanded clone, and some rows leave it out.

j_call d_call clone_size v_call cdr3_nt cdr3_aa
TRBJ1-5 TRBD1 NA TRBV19 TGTGCCAGTGGGACAGGGCAAGGAAGCGGTAGCAATCAGCCCCAGCATTTT CASGTGQGSGSNQPQHF
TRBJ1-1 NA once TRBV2 TGTGCCAACCAGGCTACCATGAACACTGAAGCTTTCTTT CANQATMNTEAFF
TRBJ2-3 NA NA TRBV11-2 TGTGCCAGCAGCTTAACGACATTAAGCACAGATACGCAGTATTTT CASSLTTLSTDTQYF
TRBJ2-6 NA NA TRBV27 TGTGCCAGCAGCACAGGGCGAGGGGCCAACGTCCTGACTTTC CASSTGRGANVLTF
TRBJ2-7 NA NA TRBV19 TGTGCCAGTAGTATTCCCACGCGAAACGAGCAGTACTTC CASSIPTRNEQYF
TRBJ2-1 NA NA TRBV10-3 TGTGCCATCAGTGGGCCTGCGCGGGACCACAATGAGCAGTTCTTC CAISGPARDHNEQFF
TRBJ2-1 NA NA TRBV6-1 TGTGCCAGCAGTGCATACTTTCGGCGGTCGTTCCATGAGCAGTTCTTC CASSAYFRRSFHEQFF
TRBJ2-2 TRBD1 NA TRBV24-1 TGTGCCACCAGTGACTACCAACAGGGGGCCACCGGGGAGCTGTTTTTT CATSDYQQGATGELFF
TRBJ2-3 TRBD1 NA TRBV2 TGTGCCAGCAGTCGGGACAGTCGGGGCACAGATACGCAGTATTTT CASSRDSRGTDTQYF
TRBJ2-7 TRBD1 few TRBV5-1 TGCGCCAGCAGCTTGGCAGGACAGGGGTACGAGCAGTACTTC CASSLAGQGYEQYF
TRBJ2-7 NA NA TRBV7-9 TGTGCCAGCAGCCTCTCGGATGGGCCCTACGAGCAGTACTTC CASSLSDGPYEQYF
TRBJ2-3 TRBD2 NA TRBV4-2 TGTGCCAGCAGCGGGAGGGACCCACCAGATACGCAGTATTTT CASSGRDPPDTQYF
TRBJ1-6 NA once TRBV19 TGTGCCAGTAGTATGACATGGACAGATAATTCACCCCTCCACTTT CASSMTWTDNSPLHF
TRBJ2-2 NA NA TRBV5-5 TGTGCCAGCCAGGGGCGGCCGGAGAAGATCGGGGAGCTGTTTTTT CASQGRPEKIGELFF
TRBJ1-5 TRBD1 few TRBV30 TGTGCCTGGAGGGATGATCAGGGGGCGAGCAATCAGCCCCAGCATTTT CAWRDDQGASNQPQHF
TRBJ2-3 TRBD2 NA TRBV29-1 TGCAGCGTGACGACTAGCGGAGGAGCAGATACGCAGTATTTT CSVTTSGGADTQYF
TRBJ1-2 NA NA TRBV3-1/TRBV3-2 TGTGCCAGCAGCCCGAGCGAGGGCCAGGTTTATGGCTACACCTTC CASSPSEGQVYGYTF
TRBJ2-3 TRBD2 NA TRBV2 TGTGCCAGCAGGGGGAGCGGGGGGGCTGATACGCAGTATTTT CASRGSGGADTQYF
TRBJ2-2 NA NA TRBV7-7 TGTGCTAGCAGCTCCCCCGTCACCGGGGAGCTGTTTTTT CASSSPVTGELFF
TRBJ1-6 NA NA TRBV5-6 TGTGCCAGCAGCTTGGTCGGCAGGGGTAATTCACCCCTCCACTTT CASSLVGRGNSPLHF
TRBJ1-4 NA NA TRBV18 TGTGCCAGCTCCCCATCTCGAGGGCCGAATGAAAAACTGTTTTTT CASSPSRGPNEKLFF
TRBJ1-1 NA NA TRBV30 TGTGCCTGGAGTGTACGGACAAATGGGGGGGCCTTT CAWSVRTNGGAF
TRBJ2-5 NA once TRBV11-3 TGTGCCAGCACCTACAGGACCCAGCCAGAGACCCAGTACTTC CASTYRTQPETQYF
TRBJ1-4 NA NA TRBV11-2 TGTGCCAGCAGCTTAGATCTGGGTGTAGGAGTTCGTGAAAAACTGTTTTTT CASSLDLGVGVREKLFF
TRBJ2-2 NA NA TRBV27 TGTGCCAGCAGTCCTATCGGCGGGGAGCTGTTTTTT CASSPIGGELFF
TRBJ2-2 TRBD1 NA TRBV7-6 TGTGCGAGCAAGGGGGCCACCGGGACAGAAAACACCGGGGAGCTGTTTTTT CASKGATGTENTGELFF
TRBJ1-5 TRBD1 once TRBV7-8 TGTGCCAGCAGCTTACCAGGACAGGGTAGTCAGCCCCAGCATTTT CASSLPGQGSQPQHF